What follows describes a single TCR beta chain. The clone's antigen remains unknown. Base-call qualities are not available, and no considerably larger clone is one nucleotide away. This sample is drawn from a study of response to subunit inactivated influenza vaccine (dated by TCRdb to about 2018). The study in broad terms: Deep quantitative T cell receptor repertoire profiling was used in the study to track responses to a trivalent subunit inactivated influenza vaccine.

Libraries came from RT-PCR. This sample was sequenced with an Illumina HiSeq 2500. TCRdb applied fastp at Q25 and MiXCR to the public reads, then kept only in-frame beta chains. Each entry is one CDR3 protein sequence, shown with its most common DNA and genes. The sample table contains over 800,000 distinct CDR3 sequences; only one count was recorded for around 20% of them. Roughly a tenth of the sample goes to the ten largest clones. What the authors observed across the whole study: The authors proposed that each seasonal influenza vaccination may bring in only a limited number of new T cells.

Here the sequenced sample was PBMCs from blood, taken roughly 5 days after vaccination. This receptor was taken from a man in his fifties or sixties who received an inactivated influenza vaccine. Donor details come from another sample of the same person, matched by shared clones.

Here is the DNA: TGTGCCAGCAGCAAAGAGGAAAGAGAGGGACGGGCCCCCTACGAGCAGTACTTC. Its coded protein is CASSKEEREGRAPYEQYF. The chain is assembled from TRBV21-1 and TRBJ2-7; TRBD2, the table's D call, lacks a check against the DNA. TRBV21-1 is annotated as a pseudogene. The CDR3 runs 18 residues from the cysteine to the phenylalanine. Solely the CDR3 DNA is kept, with 54 bases framed from the first base.